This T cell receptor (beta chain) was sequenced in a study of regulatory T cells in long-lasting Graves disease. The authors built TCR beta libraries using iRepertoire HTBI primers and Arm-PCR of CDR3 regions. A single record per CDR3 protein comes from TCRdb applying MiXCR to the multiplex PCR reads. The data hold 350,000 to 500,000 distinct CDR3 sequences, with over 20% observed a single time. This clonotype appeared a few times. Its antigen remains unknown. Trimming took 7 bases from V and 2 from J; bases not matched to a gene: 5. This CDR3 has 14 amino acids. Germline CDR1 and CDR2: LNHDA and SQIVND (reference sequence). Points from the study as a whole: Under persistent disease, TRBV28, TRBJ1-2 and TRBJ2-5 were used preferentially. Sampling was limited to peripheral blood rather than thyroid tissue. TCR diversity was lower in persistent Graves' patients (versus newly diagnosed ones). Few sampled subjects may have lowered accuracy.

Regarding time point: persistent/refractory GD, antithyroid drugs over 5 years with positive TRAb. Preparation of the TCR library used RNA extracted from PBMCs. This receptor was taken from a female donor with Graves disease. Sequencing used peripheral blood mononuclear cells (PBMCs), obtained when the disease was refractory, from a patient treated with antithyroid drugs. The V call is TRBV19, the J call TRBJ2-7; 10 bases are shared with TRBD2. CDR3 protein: CASKEREGPYEQYF. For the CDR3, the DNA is TGTGCCAGTAAGGAGCGGGAGGGACCCTACGAGCAGTACTTC.